Ten or more counts support the clone carrying this T cell receptor (beta chain). Its antigen is not identified. Building the TCR beta libraries relied on iRepertoire HTBI primers, and CDR3 regions underwent Arm-PCR. TCRdb fed the multiplex PCR reads into MiXCR, producing one record per CDR3 protein. The table records under 300,000 distinct CDR3 sequences, around 16% of them present only once. These data originate in a study of regulatory T cells in long-lasting Graves disease. Study details: Those Graves' patients who were newly diagnosed had been on antithyroid drugs under 3 months.

CDR3 length: 18 amino acids. Per the germline V gene, CDR1 is MNHEY and CDR2 is SMNVEV (reference sequence). Trimming cost V 6 bases and J 0 bases; bases outside gene matches: 9. General study results and limits: Persistent Graves' cases showed lower TCR diversity than newly diagnosed cases. TRBV28, TRBJ1-2 and TRBJ2-5 were favored in persistent disease.

Indicated time point: newly diagnosed GD, antithyroid drugs for less than 3 months. Making the TCR library involved RNA that had been extracted from PBMCs. Patients were enrolled at an endocrinology department in Xi'an, China. The material sequenced was peripheral blood mononuclear cells (PBMCs), taken at new diagnosis, from a patient treated with antithyroid drugs. The receptor comes from a female donor with Graves disease. The chain employs TRBV27 and TRBJ2-6; 9 bases are shared with TRBD2. The CDR3: CASRRAGGPASGANVLTF. DNA for the CDR3: TGTGCCAGCAGAAGGGCGGGGGGGCCTGCCTCTGGGGCCAACGTCCTGACTTTC.